The clone carrying this T cell receptor beta chain was detected a few times. Its antigen is currently unknown. Measured with immunoSEQ multiplex PCR; TCRdb has only the in-frame clones, and not every one. The sample holds about 130,000 clones, around four fifths seen once. The sample originates from a study of cytotoxic CD8 clonotypes in ibrutinib-treated CLL. The CDR3 extends over 15 amino acids. V lost 3 bases, J lost 7 bases, and 19 bases lay in between. From germline, CDR1 is MNHEY and CDR2 SMNVEV (reference sequence). Study outcomes and limitations: Pretreatment clonality was elevated relative to age-matched healthy donors and paralleled circulating CD8+ T-cell counts. Samples from sustained-remission and progressing patients were taken at different times. Clonality rose at ibrutinib response, held steady in sustained remission, and fell toward baseline at progression.

The TCR comes from a human donor with chronic lymphocytic leukemia. The sequences come from PBMCs, collected after 24 months of ibrutinib treatment. The chain couples TRBV27 to TRBJ2-7; the D gene is possibly TRBD2 (7 bases). The CDR3 DNA is TGTGCCAGCAGTTTGAAACCTAGGGGGGGAGGTGAGCAGTACTTC. It is translated as CASSLKPRGGGEQYF.